A selection of T cell receptor beta chains follows, all from one sample in a study of T cells in Graves' hyperthyroidism and ophthalmopathy. TCRdb redid the calling of the multiplex PCR reads with MiXCR, one entry per CDR3 protein. This sample has 250,000 to 400,000 distinct CDR3 sequences; 12% to 15% occur once, and the top ten carry 34%. Sample: blood. These receptors were collected from a woman aged 40-49 years with Graves' ophthalmopathy. The CDR3 runs from the conserved cysteine through the conserved F or W. D genes are given only for firm matches. Only part of the rows carry a size: once, few, many, or a class if the clone is expanded.

CDR3nt,CDR3aa,v_gene,d_gene,abundance,j_gene
TGTGCCAGCAGGCCTACCGGGACTAGCGGGTACAATGAGCAGTTCTTC,CASRPTGTSGYNEQFF,TRBV5-4,TRBD2,few,TRBJ2-1
TGTGCCAGCAGCCGACTACCAATAACCTCAGATACGCAGTATTTT,CASSRLPITSDTQYF,TRBV7-6,-,-,TRBJ2-3
TGTGCCAGCAGACCCAGGGGACAGATGGTTGTTCAGCCCCAGCATTTT,CASRPRGQMVVQPQHF,TRBV6-2/TRBV6-3,TRBD1,many,TRBJ1-5
TGTGCCAGCAGGAGACAGGGGTTAAACACAGATACGCAGTATTTT,CASRRQGLNTDTQYF,TRBV2,TRBD1,many,TRBJ2-3
TGTGCCAGCAGCTTATCGGGCTCCAGCTACACCTTC,CASSLSGSSYTF,TRBV11-3,-,many,TRBJ1-2
TGTGCCAGTAGTATATTCAGGTTGGCAGACGATGTCTATGGCTACACCTTC,CASSIFRLADDVYGYTF,TRBV19,-,few,TRBJ1-2
-,CASSTSGLTGELFF,TRBV6-1,-,few,TRBJ2-2
TGTGCTAGTGGTTTGGTACTCCAGGGAATGGGACAGCCCCAGCATTTT,CASGLVLQGMGQPQHF,TRBV12-5,-,many,TRBJ1-5
TGTGCCAGCAGCGTAGGCGTAGGGGGCAATCAGCCCCAGCATTTT,CASSVGVGGNQPQHF,TRBV9,-,few,TRBJ1-5
TGCAGTGCTAGATCGACTAGCGGGAGTGGTTTGGAGCAGTTCTTC,CSARSTSGSGLEQFF,TRBV20-1,TRBD2,many,TRBJ2-1
TGTGCCAGCAATGTCGGGGGGAGGAGGAACACTGAAGCTTTCTTT,CASNVGGRRNTEAFF,TRBV2,-,many,TRBJ1-1
TGCAGTGCTGGGGAGGACAATGAGCAGTTCTTC,CSAGEDNEQFF,TRBV20-1,-,many,TRBJ2-1
TGTGCCAGCAGCTTAGACGGCCTAGAGGGTCGGCCCCAGCATTTT,CASSLDGLEGRPQHF,TRBV7-2,-,few,TRBJ1-5
TGTGCTAGCAGCTTAGGACCGGGTGAAGAACTGTTTTTT,CASSLGPGEELFF,TRBV7-7,-,-,TRBJ1-4
TGTGCCAGCAGCCCGACTAGGAGTCTCGTTGAGCAGTTCTTC,CASSPTRSLVEQFF,TRBV12-3/TRBV12-4,-,-,TRBJ2-1